These 22 T cell receptor beta chains came from one sample sequenced in a study of cytomegalovirus exposure and HLA in healthy donors. Both 60 Vbeta primers and 13 Jbeta primers went into the PCR. TCRdb keeps only in-frame clones here, not all; method: immunoSEQ multiplex PCR. Of about 190,000 clones detected, 65% to 90% appear once; the ten largest clones hold 6.3%. The sample taken for sequencing was PBMCs. The source of these receptors is a middle-aged man in good health and CMV-seropositive.

The chain couples TRBV27 to TRBJ2-5; 10 bases are shared with TRBD2. This CDR3 comprises 17 residues. The germline V gene encodes CDR1 MNHEY and CDR2 SMNVEV (reference sequence). The V gene end was trimmed by 2 bases and the J gene end by 2 bases; junction bases not matched to a gene: 8. Written as DNA, the CDR3 is TGTGCCAGCAGTTTACCCCCGGCTAGCGGGGGACAAGAGACCCAGTACTTC. Protein product: CASSLPPASGGQETQYF.

V usage is TRBV10-1 and J usage is TRBJ2-5, with D perhaps matching TRBD2 (6 bases). Trimming took 6 bases from V and 2 from J, leaving 22 bases between them. The CDR3 extends over 17 amino acids. Germline V gene data show CDR1 as WNHNN and CDR2 as SYGVQD (reference sequence). The CDR3: CASSARPGLAWQETQYF. The CDR3 DNA is TGCGCCAGCAGCGCTCGGCCTGGGCTAGCGTGGCAAGAGACCCAGTACTTC.

The V gene is TRBV7-8, the J gene TRBJ1-1, with 9 bases that match TRBD1. The CDR3 is made up of 15 amino acids. The germline V gene has CDR1 SGHVS and CDR2 FQNEAQ. The J segment lost 1 base and the V segment lost 1 base, leaving 1 base of the junction unmatched. The CDR3 DNA follows: TGTGCCAGCAGCTTAGAGGGACAGGGGAACACTGAAGCTTTCTTT. Translated: CASSLEGQGNTEAFF.

This clone was counted a few times. This chain connects TRBV2 to TRBJ1-1, with D unresolved. Trimming cost V 8 bases and J 1 base, with 8 bases left between them. This CDR3 spans 12 amino acids. CDR1 and CDR2 from the germline V gene are SNHLY and FYNNEI. The CDR3 sequence is CASQRGNTEAFF. Written as DNA, the CDR3 is TGTGCCAGCCAACGGGGGAACACTGAAGCTTTCTTT.

V and J are TRBV9 and TRBJ2-7; 11 bases are a match to TRBD1. This CDR3 has 15 residues. Germline lookup yields CDR1 SGDLS and CDR2 YYNGEE. With 4 bases clipped from V and 3 bases from J, the junction kept 6 bases outside the gene matches. The CDR3 loop is CASSPGTGGLYEQYF. For the CDR3, the DNA is TGTGCCAGCAGCCCAGGGACAGGGGGTCTCTACGAGCAGTACTTC. Filled out from reference TRBV9 and TRBJ2-7, the complete variable domain reads DSGVTQTPKHLITATGQRVTLRCSPRSGDLSVYWYQQSLDQGLQFLIQYYNGEERAKGNILERFSAQQFPDLHSELNLSSLELGDSALYFCASSPGTGGLYEQYFGPGTRLTVT.

This clone was picked up a small number of times. The chain links TRBV9 to TRBJ2-1, with a weak D call TRBD2 (6 bases). CDR1 SGDLS and CDR2 YYNGEE come from the germline V gene. V was shortened by 2 bases and J by 8 bases, with 14 bases between the two germline ends. CDR3 length: 14 amino acids. The CDR3 DNA is TGTGCCAGCAGCGTGACCCAGGGAGGAGATGAGCAGTTCTTC. Translation: CASSVTQGGDEQFF.

This clone was counted a few times. J is TRBJ2-1 and V is TRBV6-4; TRBD2 matches at 9 bases. The CDR3 is 14 residues long. V gave up 5 bases and J gave up 8 bases; unmatched junction bases: 7. Germline loops: CDR1 MRHNA, CDR2 SNTAGT. The CDR3 sequence: CASSSSSGEDEQFF. As DNA, the CDR3 is TGTGCCAGCAGTTCCTCTAGCGGGGAAGATGAGCAGTTCTTC.

The chain combines TRBV7-2 with TRBJ2-4; the D gene is possibly TRBD2 (5 bases). CDR1 is SGHTA and CDR2 is FQGNSA in the germline V gene. This CDR3 has 14 residues. V was shortened by 5 bases and J by 4 bases, with 12 bases between the two germline ends. CDR3 bases: TGTGCCAGCAGCCCAGACCGGGGAAAAAACATTCAGTACTTC. It is translated as CASSPDRGKNIQYF.

The chain recombines TRBV6-5 with TRBJ2-5; D is unresolved. The V and J ends lost 0 bases and 7 bases respectively, with 9 bases between them. CDR3 length: 13 amino acids. CDR1 and CDR2 (germline): MNHEY, SVGAGI. CDR3 bases: TGTGCCAGCAGTTACTCGAGGTTGGCGACCCAGTACTTC. It codes for CASSYSRLATQYF.

The rearrangement joins TRBV19 to TRBJ2-7; possibly TRBD1 for D (5 bases). Per germline, CDR1 LNHDA and CDR2 SQIVND (reference sequence). Trimming removed 6 bases at V and 4 bases at J, with 19 bases between. The CDR3 loop spans 15 amino acids. In DNA, the CDR3 is TGTGCCAGTAGCGACCGAGGCACCAGGGCGTACGAGCAGTACTTC. Translation gives CASSDRGTRAYEQYF. Based on the CDR3 plus reference TRBV19 and TRBJ2-7, the full variable domain is DGGITQSPKYLFRKEGQNVTLSCEQNLNHDAMYWYRQDPGQGLRLIYYSQIVNDFQKGDIAEGYSVSREKKESFPLTVTSAQKNPTAFYLCASSDRGTRAYEQYFGPGTRLTVT.

This clone was seen a few times. The chain couples TRBV7-6 to TRBJ1-1, with 9 positions matching TRBD1. From germline, CDR1 is SGHVS and CDR2 FNYEAQ. The J segment lost 3 bases and the V segment lost 5 bases, leaving 13 bases of the junction unmatched. This CDR3 is built from 17 residues. CDR3 DNA sequence: TGTGCCAGCAGCCCCTCGGGACAGGGAGGGGGAGACACTGAAGCTTTCTTT. Translation gives CASSPSGQGGGDTEAFF.

The chain employs TRBV14 and TRBJ2-7, with 9 bases matching TRBD1. This CDR3 spans 15 amino acids. Trimming took 4 bases from V and 3 from J; bases not matched to a gene: 7. Germline V gene data show CDR1 as SGHDN and CDR2 as FVKESK. This CDR3 is CASSPRDRAGYEQYF. In DNA form, the CDR3 reads TGTGCCAGCAGCCCCCGGGACAGGGCGGGCTACGAGCAGTACTTC.

The V call is TRBV11-1, the J call TRBJ2-5; 7 bases agree with TRBD1. The CDR3 length is 15 residues. The J segment lost 4 bases and the V segment lost 5 bases, leaving 10 bases of the junction unmatched. Germline loops: CDR1 SGHAT, CDR2 FQDESV (reference sequence). CDR3 in DNA: TGTGCCAGCAGCATAGGGCCAGGGGGTAGAGAGACCCAGTACTTC. Its translation: CASSIGPGGRETQYF.

The chain employs TRBV6-7 and TRBJ2-7; 7 bases agree with TRBD2. TRBV6-7 is an ORF, with its function uncertain. The CDR3 consists of 16 residues. Germline trimming cut 10 bases from V and 3 bases from J; bases unmatched to any gene: 18. The CDR3 here is CATVLGGDKSFYEQYF. The CDR3 nucleotides read TGTGCCACCGTGCTTGGGGGGGATAAGTCTTTCTACGAGCAGTACTTC.

V is TRBV7-9 and J is TRBJ2-7, with D possibly TRBD2 on 5 matching bases. Germline V CDR1 and CDR2: SEHNR, FQNEAQ (reference sequence). The CDR3 spans 14 residues. The V end was cut by 3 bases, the J end by 9 bases, with 18 bases between. CDR3: CASSFRGYPPGQYF. CDR3 sequence (DNA): TGTGCCAGCAGCTTCCGGGGATACCCTCCCGGGCAGTACTTC.

The chain is built from TRBV10-3 and TRBJ2-7, with 8 bases identical to TRBD1. Trimming took 10 bases from V and 0 from J; bases not matched to a gene: 2. CDR3 size: 12 residues. Germline CDR1 is ENHRY and CDR2 is SYGVKD. The CDR3 bases are TGTGCCAACGGACAGGGCTCCTACGAGCAGTACTTC. Translated, it gives CANGQGSYEQYF.

The rearrangement links TRBV6-5 to TRBJ1-4; D is ambiguous. The CDR3 is 16 amino acids. Germline assignment: CDR1 MNHEY and CDR2 SVGAGI. The germline V and J ends were trimmed by 2 bases and 2 bases, with 12 bases remaining between them. The CDR3 nucleotides are TGTGCCAGCAGTTACCGAAGTCGAGTGACTAATGAAAAACTGTTTTTT. This gives the protein CASSYRSRVTNEKLFF.

This rearrangement joins TRBV9 to TRBJ1-1; D remains unclear. Trimming stripped 0 bases from V and 4 bases from J, with 13 bases between. CDR3 size: 15 residues. CDR1 is SGDLS, CDR2 YYNGEE, per germline. For the CDR3, the DNA is TGTGCCAGCAGCGTAGGGGCTATAAGACGCACTGAAGCTTTCTTT. This encodes CASSVGAIRRTEAFF.

This clone was detected a few times. The genes are TRBV11-1 and TRBJ2-2; 7 bases align to TRBD2. The CDR3 runs 14 residues. Germline CDR1 reads SGHAT; CDR2 reads FQDESV (reference sequence). V gave up 3 bases and J gave up 4 bases; unmatched junction bases: 2. In DNA form, the CDR3 reads TGTGCCAGCAGCTTGGGGGGGGGCACCGGGGAGCTGTTTTTT. This gives the protein CASSLGGGTGELFF.

The rearrangement links TRBV28 to TRBJ1-2; 7 bases map to TRBD1. The CDR3 consists of 16 residues. Germline-derived CDR1 and CDR2 are MDHEN and SYDVKM. Germline trimming cut 0 bases from V and 8 bases from J; bases unmatched to any gene: 12. CDR3 nucleotide sequence: TGTGCCAGCAGTTTATGGGTTGAGGGGGCAGTGCGCGGCTACACCTTC. Its protein product is CASSLWVEGAVRGYTF.

The chain couples TRBV6-5 to TRBJ2-3; 7 bases align to TRBD2. CDR1 is MNHEY and CDR2 is SVGAGI in the germline V gene. This CDR3 has 14 amino acids. With 6 bases clipped from V and 8 bases from J, the junction kept 11 bases outside the gene matches. CDR3 amino acids: CASRAGLDLGTQYF. In nucleotides, the CDR3 is TGTGCCAGCAGAGCGGGACTGGATCTGGGTACGCAGTATTTT.

This chain uses TRBV5-4 with TRBJ2-7; 10 positions match TRBD2. The CDR3 has 17 amino acids. The junction had 15 bases not matched to a gene; V was cut back by 4 bases and J by 5 bases. Germline V gene data show CDR1 as SGHNT and CDR2 as YYREEE (reference sequence). CDR3 DNA sequence: TGTGCCAGCAGCAGCCCACGTTCGGGACTAGCGTCCAACGAGCAGTACTTC. Its translation is CASSSPRSGLASNEQYF.